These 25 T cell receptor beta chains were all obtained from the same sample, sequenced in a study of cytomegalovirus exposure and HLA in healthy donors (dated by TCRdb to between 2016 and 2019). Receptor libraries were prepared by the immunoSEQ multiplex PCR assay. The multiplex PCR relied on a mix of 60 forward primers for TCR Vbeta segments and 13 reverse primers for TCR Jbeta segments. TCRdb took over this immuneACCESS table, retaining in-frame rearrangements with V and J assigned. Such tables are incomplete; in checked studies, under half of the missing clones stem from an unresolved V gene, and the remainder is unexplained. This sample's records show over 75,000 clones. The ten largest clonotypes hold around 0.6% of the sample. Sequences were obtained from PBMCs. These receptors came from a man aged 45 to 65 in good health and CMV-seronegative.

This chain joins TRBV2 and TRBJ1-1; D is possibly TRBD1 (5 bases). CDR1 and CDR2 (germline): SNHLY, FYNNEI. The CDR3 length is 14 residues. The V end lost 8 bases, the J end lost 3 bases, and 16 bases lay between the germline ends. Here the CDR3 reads CASASSGWHTEAFF. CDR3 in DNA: TGTGCCAGCGCTTCCTCAGGGTGGCACACTGAAGCTTTCTTT.

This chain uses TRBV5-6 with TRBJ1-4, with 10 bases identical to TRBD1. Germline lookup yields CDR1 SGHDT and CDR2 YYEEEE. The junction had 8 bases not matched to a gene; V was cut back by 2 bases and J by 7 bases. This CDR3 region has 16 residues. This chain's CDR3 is CASSFRDRGAGEKLFF. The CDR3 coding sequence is TGTGCCAGCAGCTTCCGGGACAGGGGAGCGGGTGAAAAACTGTTTTTT.

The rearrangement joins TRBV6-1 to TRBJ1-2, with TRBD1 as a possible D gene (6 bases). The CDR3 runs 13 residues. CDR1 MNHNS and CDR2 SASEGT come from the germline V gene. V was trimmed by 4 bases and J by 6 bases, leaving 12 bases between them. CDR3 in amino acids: CASSGTVHHGYTF. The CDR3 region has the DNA TGTGCCAGCAGTGGGACAGTCCATCATGGCTACACCTTC.

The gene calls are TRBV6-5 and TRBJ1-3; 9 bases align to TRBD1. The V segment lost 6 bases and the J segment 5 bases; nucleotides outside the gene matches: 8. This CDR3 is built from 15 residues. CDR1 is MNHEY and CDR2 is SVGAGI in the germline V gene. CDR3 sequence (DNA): TGTGCCAGCAGGGGACCGGGACAGGGAAGAAACACCATATATTTT. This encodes CASRGPGQGRNTIYF.

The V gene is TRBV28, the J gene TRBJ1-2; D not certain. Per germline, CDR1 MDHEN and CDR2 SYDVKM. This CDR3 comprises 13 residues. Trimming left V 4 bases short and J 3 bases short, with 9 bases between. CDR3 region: CASSSPGYYGYTF. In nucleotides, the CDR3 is TGTGCCAGCAGTTCTCCGGGGTACTATGGCTACACCTTC.

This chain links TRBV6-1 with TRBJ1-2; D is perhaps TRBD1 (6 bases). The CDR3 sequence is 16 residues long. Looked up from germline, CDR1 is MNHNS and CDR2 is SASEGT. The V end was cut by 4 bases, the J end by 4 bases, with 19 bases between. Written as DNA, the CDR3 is TGTGCCAGCAGTGTCCAGCGACAGGCAGTCATCTATGGCTACACCTTC. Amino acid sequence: CASSVQRQAVIYGYTF.

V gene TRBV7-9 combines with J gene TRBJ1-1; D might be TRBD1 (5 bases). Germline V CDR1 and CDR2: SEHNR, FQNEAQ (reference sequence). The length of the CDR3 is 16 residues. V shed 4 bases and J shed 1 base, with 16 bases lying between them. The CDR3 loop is CASSSGGAQGNTEAFF. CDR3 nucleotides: TGTGCCAGCAGCTCTGGCGGGGCCCAGGGGAACACTGAAGCTTTCTTT.

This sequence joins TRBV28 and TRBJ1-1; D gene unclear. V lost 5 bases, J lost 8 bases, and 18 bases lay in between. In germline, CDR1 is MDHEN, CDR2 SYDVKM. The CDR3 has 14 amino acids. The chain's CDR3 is CASSPTGSSREAFF. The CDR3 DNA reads TGTGCCAGCAGTCCGACGGGTAGCAGTAGAGAAGCTTTCTTT.

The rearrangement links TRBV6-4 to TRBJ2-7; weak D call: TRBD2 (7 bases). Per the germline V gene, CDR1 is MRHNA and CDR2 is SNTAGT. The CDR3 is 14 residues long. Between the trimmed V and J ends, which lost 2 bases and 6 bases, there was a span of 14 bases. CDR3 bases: TGTGCCAGCAGTGACGGTGGGGGGGCCTCCGAGCAGTACTTC. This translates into CASSDGGGASEQYF.

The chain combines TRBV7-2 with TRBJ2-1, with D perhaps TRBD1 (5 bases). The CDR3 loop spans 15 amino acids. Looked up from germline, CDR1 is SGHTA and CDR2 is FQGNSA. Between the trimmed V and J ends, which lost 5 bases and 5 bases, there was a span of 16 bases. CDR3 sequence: CASSRVTVGNNEQFF. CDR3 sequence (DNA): TGTGCCAGCAGCCGAGTGACAGTAGGAAACAATGAGCAGTTCTTC. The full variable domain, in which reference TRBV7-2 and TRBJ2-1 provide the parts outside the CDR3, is GAGVSQSPSNKVTEKGKDVELRCDPISGHTALYWYRQSLGQGLEFLIYFQGNSAPDKSGLPSDRFSAERTGGSVSTLTIQRTQQEDSAVYLCASSRVTVGNNEQFFGPGTRLTVL.

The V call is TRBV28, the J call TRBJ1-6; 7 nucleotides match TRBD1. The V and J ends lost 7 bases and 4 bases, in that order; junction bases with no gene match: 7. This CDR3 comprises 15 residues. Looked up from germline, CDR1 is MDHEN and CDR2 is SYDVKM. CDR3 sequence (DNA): TGTGCCAGCACAACCGGGACAGAGTATAATTCACCCCTCCACTTT. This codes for CASTTGTEYNSPLHF.

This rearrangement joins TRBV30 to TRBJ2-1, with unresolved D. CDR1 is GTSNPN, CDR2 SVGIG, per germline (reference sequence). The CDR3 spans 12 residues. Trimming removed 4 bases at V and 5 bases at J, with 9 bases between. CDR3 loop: CAWTGSHNEQFF. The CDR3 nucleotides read TGTGCCTGGACAGGCAGCCACAATGAGCAGTTCTTC.

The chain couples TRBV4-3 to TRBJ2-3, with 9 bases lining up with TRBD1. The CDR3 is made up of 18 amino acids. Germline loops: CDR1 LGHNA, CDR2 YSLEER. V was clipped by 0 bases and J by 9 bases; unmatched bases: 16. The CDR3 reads CASSQERSTGGERGTQYF. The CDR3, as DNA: TGCGCCAGCAGCCAAGAGAGGTCGACAGGGGGGGAGAGGGGGACGCAGTATTTT.

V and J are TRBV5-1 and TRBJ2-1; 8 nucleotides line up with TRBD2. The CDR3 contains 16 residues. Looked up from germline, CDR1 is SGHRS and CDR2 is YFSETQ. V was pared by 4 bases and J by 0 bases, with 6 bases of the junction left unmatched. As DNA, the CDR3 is TGCGCCAGCAGCCAAATAGCGGGGAGCTCCTACAATGAGCAGTTCTTC. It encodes CASSQIAGSSYNEQFF.

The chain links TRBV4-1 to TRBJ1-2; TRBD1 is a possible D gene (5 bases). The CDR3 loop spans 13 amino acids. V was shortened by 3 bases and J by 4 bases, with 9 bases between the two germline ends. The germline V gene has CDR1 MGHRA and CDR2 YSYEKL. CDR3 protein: CASSQGGSYGYTF. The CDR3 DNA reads TGCGCCAGCAGCCAGGGGGGTAGCTATGGCTACACCTTC.

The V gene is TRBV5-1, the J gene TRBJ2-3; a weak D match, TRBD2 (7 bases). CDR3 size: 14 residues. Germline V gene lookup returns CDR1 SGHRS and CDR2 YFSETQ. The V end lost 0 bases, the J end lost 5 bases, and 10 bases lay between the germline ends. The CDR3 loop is CASSLDGGQDTQYF. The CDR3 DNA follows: TGCGCCAGCAGCTTGGACGGGGGGCAAGATACGCAGTATTTT. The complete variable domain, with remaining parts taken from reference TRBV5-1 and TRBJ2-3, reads KAGVTQTPRYLIKTRGQQVTLSCSPISGHRSVSWYQQTPGQGLQFLFEYFSETQRNKGNFPGRFSGRQFSNSRSEMNVSTLELGDSALYLCASSLDGGQDTQYFGPGTRLTVL.

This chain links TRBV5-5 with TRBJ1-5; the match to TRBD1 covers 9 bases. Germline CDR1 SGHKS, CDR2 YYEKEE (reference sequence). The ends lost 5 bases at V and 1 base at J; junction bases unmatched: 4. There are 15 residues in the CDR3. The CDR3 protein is CASRYGTGSNQPQHF. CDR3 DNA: TGTGCCAGCAGATACGGGACAGGGAGCAATCAGCCCCAGCATTTT.

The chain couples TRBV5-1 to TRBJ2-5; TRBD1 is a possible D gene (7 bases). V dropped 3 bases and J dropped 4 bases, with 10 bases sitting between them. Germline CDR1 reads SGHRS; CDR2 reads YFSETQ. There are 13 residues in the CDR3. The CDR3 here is CASSSQGGETQYF. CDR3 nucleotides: TGCGCCAGCAGCTCGCAGGGGGGAGAGACCCAGTACTTC.

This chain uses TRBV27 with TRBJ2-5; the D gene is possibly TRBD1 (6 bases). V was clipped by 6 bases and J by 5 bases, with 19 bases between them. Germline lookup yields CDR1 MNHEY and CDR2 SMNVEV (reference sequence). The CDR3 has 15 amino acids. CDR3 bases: TGTGCCAGCAGGCGGAGAACAGGGATTTCGGAGACCCAGTACTTC. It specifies CASRRRTGISETQYF.

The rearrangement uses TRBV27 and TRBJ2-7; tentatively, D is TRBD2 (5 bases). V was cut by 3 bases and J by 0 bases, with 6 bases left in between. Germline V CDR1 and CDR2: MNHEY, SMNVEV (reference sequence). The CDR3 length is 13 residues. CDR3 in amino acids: CASSLGASYEQYF. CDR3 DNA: TGTGCCAGCAGTTTGGGAGCCTCCTACGAGCAGTACTTC.

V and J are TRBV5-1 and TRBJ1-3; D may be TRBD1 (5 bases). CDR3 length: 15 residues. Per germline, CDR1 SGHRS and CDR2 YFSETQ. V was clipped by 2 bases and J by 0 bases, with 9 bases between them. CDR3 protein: CASSFDRHSGNTIYF. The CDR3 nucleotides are TGCGCCAGCAGCTTTGACAGACACTCTGGAAACACCATATATTTT.

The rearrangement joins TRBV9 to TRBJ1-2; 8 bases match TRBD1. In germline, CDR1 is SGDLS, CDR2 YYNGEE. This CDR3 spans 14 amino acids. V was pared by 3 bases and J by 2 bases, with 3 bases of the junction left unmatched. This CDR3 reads CASSDGDRNYGYTF. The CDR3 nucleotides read TGTGCCAGCAGCGACGGGGACAGGAACTATGGCTACACCTTC.

The CDR3 is CASSVGGSGANTDTQYF. The CDR3 nucleotides are TGTGCCAGCAGCGTAGGGGGTAGCGGGGCGAACACAGATACGCAGTATTTT. This chain connects TRBV9 to TRBJ2-3; TRBD2 matches 8 bases. Unmatched junction bases numbered 8, after V lost 0 bases and J lost 2 bases. CDR3 length: 17 amino acids. Germline CDR1 SGDLS, CDR2 YYNGEE.

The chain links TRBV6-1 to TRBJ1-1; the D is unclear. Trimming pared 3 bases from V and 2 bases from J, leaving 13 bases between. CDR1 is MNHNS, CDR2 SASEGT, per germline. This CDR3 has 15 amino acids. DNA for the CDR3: TGTGCCAGCAGTGAGGCTACGACAAGTAACACTGAAGCTTTCTTT. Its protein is CASSEATTSNTEAFF.

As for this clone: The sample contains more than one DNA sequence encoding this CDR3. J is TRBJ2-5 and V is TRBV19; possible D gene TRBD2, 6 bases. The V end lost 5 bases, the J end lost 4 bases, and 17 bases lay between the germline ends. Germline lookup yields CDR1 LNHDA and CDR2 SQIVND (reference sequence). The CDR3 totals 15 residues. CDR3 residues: CASSAGLAGLETQYF. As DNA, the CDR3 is TGTGCCAGTAGTGCGGGACTGGCGGGGTTAGAGACCCAGTACTTC.